Listed below are T cell receptor beta chains from one sample, sequenced in a study of cytomegalovirus exposure and HLA in healthy donors. Using immunoSEQ multiplex PCR, the repertoire was profiled, and TCRdb retains in-frame clones only, with some absent. The sample has some 140,000 clones, over 75% seen once. Sequences were obtained from PBMCs. The receptors stem from a woman aged 35 to 49 in good health and CMV-seropositive. CDR3s include the opening cysteine and the closing phenylalanine or tryptophan. Each record gives: D gene, clone size, CDR3 length, J gene, V gene, CDR3 protein, CDR3 DNA. The D gene is left open where the match is weak. Clone sizes are given selectively: once, few, many, or a class where the clone is expanded.

>TRBD2|-|15|TRBJ2-6|TRBV9
CASGTGGRWANVLTF
TGTGCCAGCGGAACGGGGGGGAGGTGGGCCAACGTCCTGACTTTC
>TRBD2|few|16|TRBJ2-1|TRBV5-4
CASSLGQREGGNEQFF
TGTGCCAGCAGCTTGGGCCAGCGGGAGGGGGGGAATGAGCAGTTCTTC
>TRBD2|-|17|TRBJ2-1|TRBV5-1
CASSLGTSGRAYNEQFF
TGCGCCAGCAGCTTAGGGACTAGCGGGAGGGCATACAATGAGCAGTTCTTC
>-|-|14|TRBJ1-2|TRBV5-6
CASSLGGRFYGYTF
TGTGCCAGCAGCTTGGGAGGGAGGTTTTATGGCTACACCTTC
>-|-|13|TRBJ1-1|TRBV30
CAWRQGRDTEAFF
TGTGCCTGGCGTCAGGGGAGAGACACTGAAGCTTTCTTT
>TRBD2|-|15|TRBJ2-1|TRBV10-3
CAISDPGLASNEQFF
TGTGCCATCAGTGATCCGGGACTAGCGTCGAATGAGCAGTTCTTC
>-|-|15|TRBJ2-5|TRBV7-3
CASSPGAGRLETQYF
TGTGCCAGCAGCCCTGGGGCGGGACGGCTCGAGACCCAGTACTTC
>-|-|18|TRBJ2-5|TRBV12-5
CASGFYINSRRLQETQYF
TGTGCTAGTGGTTTTTATATAAACTCACGCCGACTCCAAGAGACCCAGTACTTC
>-|once|18|TRBJ2-1|TRBV5-1
CASSLEGYGGGGHNEQFF
TGCGCCAGCAGCTTGGAGGGGTACGGGGGAGGAGGCCACAATGAGCAGTTCTTC
>-|-|13|TRBJ2-1|TRBV27
CASSLSRDTEQFF
TGTGCCAGCAGTTTATCCCGGGACACGGAGCAGTTCTTC
>TRBD2|-|15|TRBJ2-1|TRBV9
CASSVSSGRINEQFF
TGTGCCAGCAGCGTATCCAGCGGGAGAATTAATGAGCAGTTCTTC
>-|-|13|TRBJ2-3|TRBV7-2
CASSFPDTDTQYF
TGTGCCAGCAGCTTTCCAGACACAGATACGCAGTATTTT
>-|-|14|TRBJ2-1|TRBV6-6
CASRPGGGAREQFF
TGTGCCAGCAGACCCGGAGGGGGCGCCCGGGAGCAGTTCTTC
>TRBD1|-|19|TRBJ2-7|TRBV5-1
CASSLDFTGGPRSSYEQYF
TGCGCCAGCAGCTTGGATTTCACAGGGGGCCCGAGGAGCTCCTACGAGCAGTACTTC
>-|once|14|TRBJ2-1|TRBV30
CASARSVLYNEQFF
TGTGCCTCAGCCCGGAGTGTCCTTTACAATGAGCAGTTCTTC
>-|few|13|TRBJ2-3|TRBV2
CASGGRQADTQYF
TGTGCCAGCGGAGGTCGGCAAGCAGATACGCAGTATTTT
>-|-|14|TRBJ1-5|TRBV19
CASSEQGPNQPQHF
TGTGCCAGTAGCGAACAGGGTCCCAATCAGCCCCAGCATTTT
>TRBD1|few|14|TRBJ2-5|TRBV5-1
CASSAGTGGETQYF
TGCGCCAGCAGCGCCGGGACAGGGGGCGAGACCCAGTACTTC
>TRBD2|-|14|TRBJ2-7|TRBV5-1
CASFLTSGSHEQYF
TGCGCCAGCTTCCTGACTAGCGGGAGCCACGAGCAGTACTTC
>TRBD1|few|17|TRBJ1-4|TRBV5-1
CASSSTGGHKSGEKLFF
TGCGCCAGCAGCTCGACAGGGGGCCACAAATCGGGGGAAAAACTGTTTTTT
>-|-|16|TRBJ2-7|TRBV27
CASSLQWTANSYEQYF
TGTGCCAGCAGTTTACAATGGACAGCGAACTCCTACGAGCAGTACTTC
>-|once|12|TRBJ2-1|TRBV28
CASSGQFNEQFF
TGTGCCAGCAGTGGACAGTTTAATGAGCAGTTCTTC
>TRBD2|-|19|TRBJ2-3|TRBV13
CASSISGLAGALGTDTQYF
TGTGCCAGCAGCATTTCGGGACTAGCGGGAGCGTTGGGCACAGATACGCAGTATTTT
>TRBD1|-|15|TRBJ2-7|TRBV28
CASSSPGTGGYEQYF
TGTGCCAGCAGTTCGCCCGGGACAGGGGGCTACGAGCAGTACTTC
>TRBD2|-|15|TRBJ2-5|TRBV27
CASSQTSGRWETQYF
TGTGCCAGCAGTCAGACTAGCGGGAGGTGGGAGACCCAGTACTTC
>-|-|15|TRBJ2-3|TRBV5-1
CASSPFKGGTDTQYF
TGCGCCAGCAGCCCCTTTAAGGGAGGCACAGATACGCAGTATTTT